This TCR beta chain was retrieved from a study of T cell responses to AZD1222 COVID-19 vaccine. Findings and limits, study-wide: Reportedly, nearly half of unique spike TCRs recognized epitopes outside B.1.351/B.1.1.7 mutations.

Of note for this clone: No antigen is known for it.

Profiling relied on immunoSEQ multiplex PCR, and the TCRdb table lists in-frame clones only, not all of them. Of about 150,000 clones in the sample, approximately 90% are singletons; the top ten hold roughly 2.9%. V was shortened by 4 bases and J by 2 bases, with 15 bases between the two germline ends. CDR1 and CDR2 (germline): LNHDA, SQIVND (reference sequence). The CDR3 has 16 amino acids. V and J are TRBV19 and TRBJ1-5; tentatively, D is TRBD1 (6 bases). The sequencing used peripheral blood, collected on day 0 of AZD1222 vaccination. This sequence was found in an adult in good health. The CDR3: CASSSLTGRGNQPQHF. The DNA of the CDR3 is TGTGCCAGTAGTAGTCTCACAGGGCGGGGCAATCAGCCCCAGCATTTT.